Below, 27 T cell receptor beta chains from the same sample are listed, as sequenced in a study of OX40 agonist ivuxolimab in advanced cancers. Measured with immunoSEQ multiplex PCR; TCRdb has only the in-frame clones, and not every one. The table records roughly 92,000 clones, 90% of them present only once. The sample was CD4+ or CD8+ T cells sorted from blood, taken in a trial of the OX40 agonist ivuxolimab. The receptors stem from an adult with an advanced solid tumor such as melanoma, head and neck, liver or kidney cancer.

The chain couples TRBV6-5 to TRBJ2-7, with D possibly matching TRBD1 (6 bases). CDR3 size: 13 residues. V was trimmed by 5 bases and J by 3 bases, leaving 11 bases between them. Germline V gene lookup returns CDR1 MNHEY and CDR2 SVGAGI. The CDR3 spells CASSPTGNYEQYF. CDR3 bases: TGTGCCAGCAGTCCGACAGGAAACTACGAGCAGTACTTC.

A single count supports this clone. This sequence joins TRBV5-4 and TRBJ2-5; perhaps TRBD1 as D (6 bases). The CDR3 extends over 14 amino acids. CDR1 and CDR2 (germline): SGHNT, YYREEE (reference sequence). V was cut by 3 bases and J by 2 bases, with 11 bases left in between. The CDR3 DNA follows: TGTGCCAGCAGCTCGCAGGGGTTACAAGAGACCCAGTACTTC. Its protein is CASSSQGLQETQYF. The full variable domain, rest sourced from reference TRBV5-4 and TRBJ2-5, is ETGVTQSPTHLIKTRGQQVTLRCSSQSGHNTVSWYQQALGQGPQFIFQYYREEENGRGNFPPRFSGLQFPNYSSELNVNALELDDSALYLCASSSQGLQETQYFGPGTRLLVL.

The chain links TRBV6-4 to TRBJ2-2; TRBD2 might be the D (5 bases). The CDR3 has 14 amino acids. Germline V gene lookup returns CDR1 MRHNA and CDR2 SNTAGT. V was clipped by 8 bases and J by 1 base, with 11 bases between them. The CDR3 bases are TGTGCCAGCGGACGGGAATTGAACACCGGGGAGCTGTTTTTT. This encodes CASGRELNTGELFF.

The chain employs TRBV11-3 and TRBJ2-7; D not certain. Per the germline V gene, CDR1 is SGHNT and CDR2 is YENEEA. The CDR3 runs 13 residues. Deletions cut 4 bases from V and 3 bases from J, with 10 bases between. CDR3 DNA: TGTGCCAGCAGCTCCGGACCCATCTACGAGCAGTACTTC. Translating gives CASSSGPIYEQYF.

The CDR3 nucleotides are TGTGCCAGTAGTATAAGAAACCGGGCAGATACGCAGTATTTT. Translation: CASSIRNRADTQYF. The rearrangement joins TRBV19 to TRBJ2-3; D is uncertain. Germline CDR1 is LNHDA and CDR2 is SQIVND (reference sequence). V was shortened by 2 bases and J by 4 bases, with 10 bases between the two germline ends. The CDR3 is 14 amino acids.

The V gene is TRBV5-1, the J gene TRBJ2-7; 7 nucleotides line up with TRBD2. Germline CDR1 SGHRS, CDR2 YFSETQ. The CDR3 has 15 amino acids. V shed 3 bases, J shed 1 base, and the junction held 7 bases outside the gene matches. This CDR3 is CASSSRAGQSYEQYF. For the CDR3, the DNA is TGCGCCAGCAGCTCTAGAGCGGGGCAGTCCTACGAGCAGTACTTC.

The chain employs TRBV7-9 and TRBJ1-5, with D perhaps TRBD1 (5 bases). V was trimmed by 4 bases and J by 5 bases, leaving 6 bases between them. Looked up from germline, CDR1 is SEHNR and CDR2 is FQNEAQ (reference sequence). The CDR3 is made up of 12 amino acids. This chain's CDR3 is CASSSRDQPQHF. The DNA for the CDR3 is TGTGCCAGCAGCTCCAGGGATCAGCCCCAGCATTTT. Drawing the rest from reference TRBV7-9 and TRBJ1-5, the complete variable domain is DTGVSQNPRHKITKRGQNVTFRCDPISEHNRLYWYRQTLGQGPEFLTYFQNEAQLEKSRLLSDRFSAERPKGSFSTLEIQRTEQGDSAMYLCASSSRDQPQHFGDGTRLSIL.

V is TRBV11-2 and J is TRBJ2-1; D gene uncertain. The length of the CDR3 is 15 residues. CDR1 is SGHAT, CDR2 FQNNGV, per germline. The V and J ends lost 2 bases and 6 bases respectively, with 14 bases between them. The CDR3: CASSLMPTRGNEQFF. Written as DNA, the CDR3 is TGTGCCAGCAGCTTAATGCCGACTCGCGGCAATGAGCAGTTCTTC.

CDR3 sequence: CASSVSGRETQYF. Written as DNA, the CDR3 is TGTGCCAGCAGCGTATCAGGGCGGGAGACCCAGTACTTC. This chain uses TRBV9 with TRBJ2-5, with D maybe TRBD1 (5 bases). The CDR3 runs to 13 residues. The germline V gene encodes CDR1 SGDLS and CDR2 YYNGEE. V was clipped by 1 base and J by 5 bases, with 9 bases between them. Filled out from reference TRBV9 and TRBJ2-5, the complete variable domain reads DSGVTQTPKHLITATGQRVTLRCSPRSGDLSVYWYQQSLDQGLQFLIQYYNGEERAKGNILERFSAQQFPDLHSELNLSSLELGDSALYFCASSVSGRETQYFGPGTRLLVL.

This chain uses TRBV6-6 with TRBJ1-2; 8 bases match TRBD1. Per the germline V gene, CDR1 is MNHNY and CDR2 is SVGAGI (reference sequence). The CDR3 covers 16 residues. V was pared by 0 bases and J by 4 bases, with 7 bases of the junction left unmatched. In nucleotides, the CDR3 is TGTGCCAGCAGTTACTCCGGGCAGGGGGCCTTCTATGGCTACACCTTC. It encodes CASSYSGQGAFYGYTF.

This chain connects TRBV6-5 to TRBJ2-4; perhaps TRBD2 as D (6 bases). From germline, CDR1 is MNHEY and CDR2 SVGAGI. V lost 4 bases to trimming and J lost 7 bases, with 20 bases between them. The CDR3 runs 16 residues. The CDR3 sequence is CASSSGTSGRGNIQYF. DNA for the CDR3: TGTGCCAGCAGTTCCGGGACTTCAGGCCGGGGGAACATTCAGTACTTC.

V is TRBV5-4 and J is TRBJ2-2; 9 positions match TRBD1. In germline, CDR1 is SGHNT, CDR2 YYREEE (reference sequence). This CDR3 contains 17 residues. After removal of 4 bases from V and 6 bases from J, the junction contained 13 bases not matched to a gene. The CDR3 nucleotides read TGTGCCAGCAGCCCACTACGGGGACAGGGTGTCCCCGGGGAGCTGTTTTTT. This encodes CASSPLRGQGVPGELFF.

The chain uses TRBV29-1 and TRBJ1-2, with TRBD1 as a possible D gene (5 bases). The CDR3 has 15 residues. Germline V gives CDR1 SQVTM, CDR2 ANQGSEA. Trimming left V 2 bases short and J 0 bases short, with 13 bases between. Here the CDR3 reads CSVENRRDPNYGYTF. CDR3 in DNA: TGCAGCGTTGAAAATAGGAGGGACCCTAACTATGGCTACACCTTC.

This chain's CDR3 is CASSPGTVSYEQYF. The CDR3, as DNA: TGTGCCAGCAGCCCCGGGACAGTGTCCTACGAGCAGTACTTC. This chain joins TRBV6-1 and TRBJ2-7, with 7 bases that match TRBD1. The germline V gene has CDR1 MNHNS and CDR2 SASEGT. This CDR3 is built from 14 residues. V lost 6 bases and J lost 1; bases outside the gene matches: 6.

This chain uses TRBV5-1 with TRBJ2-5; 8 bases align to TRBD1. This CDR3 has 16 residues. Germline V gives CDR1 SGHRS, CDR2 YFSETQ. Germline trimming cut 7 bases from V and 5 bases from J; bases unmatched to any gene: 16. The CDR3 reads CASASGTGSRVETQYF. For the CDR3, the DNA is TGCGCCAGCGCCTCGGGGACAGGTTCTCGTGTTGAGACCCAGTACTTC.

The rearrangement joins TRBV19 to TRBJ1-5, with 9 bases aligning to TRBD1. The CDR3 has 15 residues. The V gene end was trimmed by 6 bases and the J gene end by 4 bases; junction bases not matched to a gene: 7. Germline assignment: CDR1 LNHDA and CDR2 SQIVND (reference sequence). The CDR3 sequence: CASRPAGTGNQPQHF. CDR3 in DNA: TGTGCCAGTAGGCCTGCCGGGACAGGGAATCAGCCCCAGCATTTT.

The chain employs TRBV5-4 and TRBJ1-4; D uncertain. The ends were cut back, 5 bases at V and 4 bases at J, with 18 bases in the middle. Germline-derived CDR1 and CDR2 are SGHNT and YYREEE (reference sequence). The CDR3 sequence is 16 residues long. CDR3 in DNA: TGTGCCAGCAGTTCCTCGACGGCGGGCATTAATGAAAAACTGTTTTTT. It encodes CASSSSTAGINEKLFF.

The genes are TRBV19 and TRBJ1-2; 7 positions agree with TRBD1. The junction had 2 bases not matched to a gene; V was cut back by 1 base and J by 3 bases. There are 14 residues in the CDR3. Germline assignment: CDR1 LNHDA and CDR2 SQIVND (reference sequence). The CDR3 loop is CASSIATGDYGYTF. As DNA, the CDR3 is TGTGCCAGTAGTATAGCCACAGGGGACTATGGCTACACCTTC.

This chain uses TRBV9 with TRBJ2-1; 10 nucleotides line up with TRBD2. CDR1 and CDR2 from the germline V gene are SGDLS and YYNGEE. Trimming cost V 1 base and J 9 bases; bases outside gene matches: 7. The CDR3 length is 15 residues. The CDR3 loop is CASSVRLAGATEQFF. CDR3 bases: TGTGCCAGCAGCGTAAGGCTAGCGGGAGCCACTGAGCAGTTCTTC.

The genes are TRBV27 and TRBJ2-3; 10 bases are shared with TRBD1. CDR1 MNHEY and CDR2 SMNVEV come from the germline V gene (reference sequence). V gave up 7 bases and J gave up 4 bases; unmatched junction bases: 5. This CDR3 spans 14 amino acids. CDR3 coding DNA: TGTGCCAGCAAGACAGGGGGCCCCCCAGATACGCAGTATTTT. Its protein product is CASKTGGPPDTQYF.

This chain uses TRBV19 with TRBJ1-1, with no clear D. The CDR3 contains 17 residues. The germline CDR1 and CDR2 sequences are LNHDA and SQIVND (reference sequence). V was pared by 6 bases and J by 0 bases, with 20 bases between. This chain's CDR3 is CASRLSGIADMNTEAFF. CDR3 nucleotides: TGTGCCAGTAGGCTCTCAGGAATCGCAGATATGAACACTGAAGCTTTCTTT.

About this clone: Distinct nucleotide sequences in the sample also encode this CDR3. In DNA form, the CDR3 reads TGTGCCAGCAGCGTCGCCGGGAGCAATCAGCCCCAGCATTTT. As protein: CASSVAGSNQPQHF. The V and J genes are TRBV9 and TRBJ1-5; D remains unclear. This CDR3 comprises 14 residues. Deletions cut 2 bases from V and 1 base from J, with 7 bases between. The germline V gene has CDR1 SGDLS and CDR2 YYNGEE.

This clone was detected only a few times. The gene calls are TRBV5-6 and TRBJ1-1, with D possibly matching TRBD1 (5 bases). This CDR3 is built from 14 residues. Germline V gives CDR1 SGHDT, CDR2 YYEEEE. V was clipped by 2 bases and J by 3 bases, with 11 bases between them. CDR3 residues: CASSLLGGDTEAFF. Here the CDR3 DNA reads TGTGCCAGCAGCTTACTGGGAGGGGACACTGAAGCTTTCTTT.

The J gene is TRBJ2-6, the V gene TRBV2, with TRBD1 as a possible D gene (6 bases). V lost 3 bases and J 0 bases, leaving 15 bases between the germline ends. Germline V CDR1 and CDR2: SNHLY, FYNNEI. The CDR3 is 18 residues long. CDR3 in DNA: TGTGCCAGCAGTGAGGGGGCAGGACGAGCCTCTGGGGCCAACGTCCTGACTTTC. Its protein is CASSEGAGRASGANVLTF.

The J gene is TRBJ1-1, the V gene TRBV28, with D possibly matching TRBD1 (5 bases). The CDR3 spans 13 residues. The germline gives CDR1 MDHEN, CDR2 SYDVKM. V gave up 7 bases and J gave up 3 bases, with 12 bases separating them. The CDR3 reads CASIVGTYTEAFF. The CDR3, as DNA: TGTGCCAGCATCGTGGGGACCTACACTGAAGCTTTCTTT.

This rearrangement joins TRBV6-5 to TRBJ1-2; possible D gene TRBD1, 6 bases. CDR1 is MNHEY and CDR2 is SVGAGI in the germline V gene. The V and J ends lost 0 bases and 2 bases respectively, with 13 bases between them. There are 16 residues in the CDR3. CDR3 sequence reads: CASSYSRRGSNYGYTF. The CDR3 DNA follows: TGTGCCAGCAGTTACTCGAGGAGGGGGTCCAACTATGGCTACACCTTC.

The chain couples TRBV4-1 to TRBJ2-3; 10 bases map to TRBD2. Germline-derived CDR1 and CDR2 are MGHRA and YSYEKL. The CDR3 totals 15 residues. The V gene end was trimmed by 5 bases and the J gene end by 1 base; junction bases not matched to a gene: 3. The CDR3 sequence is CASSSLAGGTDTQYF. The CDR3 nucleotides read TGCGCCAGCAGCTCTCTAGCGGGAGGCACAGATACGCAGTATTTT.